This TCR beta chain is drawn from a study of OX40 agonist ivuxolimab in advanced cancers. Turning to the overall study: Ivuxolimab was a fully human IgG2 agonistic monoclonal antibody targeting the costimulatory receptor OX40 (CD134). Intravenous ivuxolimab was administered to patients every 2 weeks at six dose levels: 0.01, 0.1, 0.3, 1.5, 3 and 10 mg/kg. Of the roughly 53 patients in dose escalation, some 20 had hepatocellular carcinoma, approximately 15 had melanoma, 9 had renal cell carcinoma and 9 had head and neck cancer. The dose-escalation cohort was approximately 83% male with a mean age of about 54 years, ranging from roughly 20 to 80. Prior anti-PD-1, anti-PD-L1 or anti-CTLA-4 therapy was permitted, and less than 45% of dose-escalation patients had received checkpoint inhibitors. Partial responses occurred in three dose-escalation patients, of whom one had hepatocellular carcinoma and two had cutaneous melanoma. Peripheral TCRbeta sequencing was intended to test whether TCR sequence diversity was altered and clonal T-cell expansion was caused by ivuxolimab. The paper describes the monotherapy dose-escalation part (N ≈ 50 patients) of the phase I trial of ivuxolimab.

Remarks on this clone: Its antigen remains unidentified. Per-nucleotide qualities are absent, and no much larger clonotype sits a single base away.

Patients with a history of autoimmune disease or receiving systemic immunosuppression were excluded from the trial. Peripheral blood for TCR sequencing was drawn from every dose cohort at baseline, at cycle 4 day 1 and at cycle 7 day 1. The samples were taken from a phase I, first-in-human, multicenter, open-label dose-escalation trial of ivuxolimab. Adults with locally advanced or metastatic melanoma, renal cell, hepatocellular, or head and neck squamous cell carcinoma were enrolled in the trial. Before TCR sequencing, CD4+ and CD8+ T cells were separately sorted from peripheral blood. Genomic DNA was isolated from the sorted cells so that the TCRbeta CDR3 region could be sequenced. The immunoSEQ Assay was used to sequence the TCRbeta CDR3 regions. TCRdb holds this immuneACCESS table with in-frame rearrangements only. Some clones are missing; in checked studies, unresolved V genes explain under half, and the rest has no known cause. The sample contains some 70,000 clones, about 92% of them found a single time. Roughly 1% of the sample is taken by the ten largest.

V loses 0 bases of germline sequence and J loses 4 bases, and the interval between the two ends is 16 bases. CDR1 and CDR2 were assigned from the germline V gene as SGHRS and YFSETQ. The CDR3 covers 16 residues, taking in both the cysteine and the phenylalanine. Only the CDR3 part of the read is kept: 48 bases, read in frame from the first base. The investigation overall reported the following: In partial responders in the 0.1-3.0 mg/kg groups, normalized peripheral clonal expansion was found to be among the lowest, especially among CD8+ T cells. Which antigens the clonally expanded peripheral T cells were specific for was not determined. After ivuxolimab, expanded clones were on average more numerous among CD8+ T cells than among CD4+ T cells. Low levels of normalized T-cell clonal expansion were also seen in some patients who did not respond. At doses from 0.1 to 3.0 mg/kg, clonal expansion was seen in both CD4+ and CD8+ blood T cells between baseline and week 6.

The sequence was obtained from an adult with an advanced solid tumor such as melanoma, head and neck, liver or kidney cancer. The source was CD4+ or CD8+ T cells sorted from blood, collected in a trial of the OX40 agonist ivuxolimab. This sequence uses TRBV5-1 and TRBJ1-2; the D gene is possibly TRBD1, with 5 bases matching. The CDR3 region has the sequence CASSLATGVSPYGYTF. The bases are TGCGCCAGCAGCTTGGCCACGGGGGTCTCCCCCTATGGCTACACCTTC. The variable domain in full, with residues beyond the CDR3 obtained from the reference TRBV5-1 and TRBJ1-2 genes, is KAGVTQTPRYLIKTRGQQVTLSCSPISGHRSVSWYQQTPGQGLQFLFEYFSETQRNKGNFPGRFSGRQFSNSRSEMNVSTLELGDSALYLCASSLATGVSPYGYTFGSGTRLTVV.